This TCR beta chain originates from a study of cytotoxic CD8 clonotypes in ibrutinib-treated CLL. Study-level information: Outcomes included some 25 partial and 2 complete responses; after median around 65 months, roughly 14 stayed remitted and approximately 12 progressed.

The CDR3 length is 12 residues. Trimming left V 3 bases short and J 4 bases short, with 4 bases between. From germline, CDR1 is LGHNA and CDR2 YNFKEQ. TCRdb keeps only in-frame clones here, not all; method: immunoSEQ multiplex PCR. Of hundreds of thousands of clones listed, around four fifths were seen once; the top ten hold under 8.5%. The source was PBMCs, collected before ibrutinib treatment. The chain combines TRBV4-2 with TRBJ1-5; D is uncertain. The sequence was obtained from a human donor with chronic lymphocytic leukemia. CDR3 sequence reads: CASSQENQPQHF. The DNA of the CDR3 is TGTGCCAGCAGCCAGGAGAATCAGCCCCAGCATTTT.